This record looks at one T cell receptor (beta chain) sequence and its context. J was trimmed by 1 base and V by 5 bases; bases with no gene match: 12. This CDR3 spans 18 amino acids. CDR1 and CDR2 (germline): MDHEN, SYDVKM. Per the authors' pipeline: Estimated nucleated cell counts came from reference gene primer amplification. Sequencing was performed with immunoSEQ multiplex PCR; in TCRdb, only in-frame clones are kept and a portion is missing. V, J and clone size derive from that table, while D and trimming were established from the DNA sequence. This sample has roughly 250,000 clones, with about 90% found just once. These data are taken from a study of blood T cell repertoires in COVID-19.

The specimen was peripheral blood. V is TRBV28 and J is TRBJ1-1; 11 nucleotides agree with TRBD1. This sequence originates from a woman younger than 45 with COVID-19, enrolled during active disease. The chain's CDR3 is CASSRPGFGTGGNTEAFF. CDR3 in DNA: TGTGCCAGCAGTCGCCCCGGTTTTGGGACAGGGGGGAACACTGAAGCTTTCTTT.